Sequencing of this T cell receptor beta chain was carried out in a study of cytomegalovirus exposure and HLA in healthy donors. V lost 5 bases to trimming and J lost 4 bases; unmatched junction nucleotides: 10. The CDR3 sequence is 15 residues long. Germline CDR1 reads LNHDA; CDR2 reads SQIVND (reference sequence). 60 Vbeta and 13 Jbeta primers were used in PCR. The protocol was immunoSEQ multiplex PCR, while the TCRdb copy is restricted to in-frame clones and leaves out a portion. The table shows about 70,000 clones, with 70% to 85% occurring only once. Sequenced input: PBMCs. This rearrangement joins TRBV19 to TRBJ2-5; 7 nucleotides agree with TRBD2. The sequence derives from a human donor in good health. CDR3: CASSPLGGWGETQYF. The CDR3 DNA reads as TGTGCCAGTAGTCCTTTGGGGGGGTGGGGAGAGACCCAGTACTTC.